The clone carrying this T cell receptor (beta chain) has a handful of counts. TCRdb re-analysed the 5' RACE reads in MiXCR, keeping a single row per CDR3 protein. The data show 150,000 to 200,000 distinct CDR3 sequences, approximately 10% seen once. From germline, CDR1 is SGHRS and CDR2 YFSETQ. The length of the CDR3 is 15 residues. V gave up 4 bases and J gave up 0 bases, with 11 bases separating them. The sample belongs to a study of T-cell memory formation after mild COVID-19. The source of this sequence is a man in his late teens or twenties who had mild COVID-19 (a few samples of this study predate the infection). Cell type and time point are not known. Material for sequencing was PBMCs or a T cell subset sorted from them (not recorded which). The V and J genes are TRBV5-1 and TRBJ1-5; D call uncertain. The CDR3 DNA reads TGCGCCAGCAGCCCCCGGGGAGATAGCAATCAGCCCCAGCATTTT. This gives the protein CASSPRGDSNQPQHF. Using reference TRBV5-1 and TRBJ1-5 for the parts outside the CDR3, the full variable domain is KAGVTQTPRYLIKTRGQQVTLSCSPISGHRSVSWYQQTPGQGLQFLFEYFSETQRNKGNFPGRFSGRQFSNSRSEMNVSTLELGDSALYLCASSPRGDSNQPQHFGDGTRLSIL.